Below, 31 T cell receptor beta chains from the same sample are listed, as sequenced in a study of control samples from healthy donors and cancer patients. TCRdb keeps only in-frame clones here, not all; method: immunoSEQ multiplex PCR. The repertoire holds 400,000 to 500,000 clones, 75% to 95% seen once, with 5.5% to 7.5% in the top ten. Specimen: PBMCs. These receptors all stem from a man aged 40-50 years with head and neck cancer.

Written as DNA, the CDR3 is TGTGCCAGCAGCTTCCCAGGGGGCCGGAACACTGAAGCTTTCTTT. Residues: CASSFPGGRNTEAFF. The V and J genes are TRBV7-2 and TRBJ1-1; 8 positions match TRBD1. J lost 1 base, V lost 3 bases, and 4 bases had no gene match. CDR3 length: 15 residues. Germline CDR1 and CDR2: SGHTA and FQGNSA.

The chain carries TRBV28 and TRBJ2-7; TRBD1 agrees at 8 bases. Trimming cost V 6 bases and J 4 bases; bases outside gene matches: 8. Germline V gives CDR1 MDHEN, CDR2 SYDVKM. The length of the CDR3 is 14 residues. The CDR3 protein is CASRDRDRPYEQYF. CDR3 nucleotide sequence: TGTGCCAGCAGGGACCGGGACAGGCCATACGAGCAGTACTTC.

This sequence joins TRBV11-2 and TRBJ2-2; D possibly corresponds to TRBD2 (6 bases). The CDR3 is 15 residues long. V was pared by 5 bases and J by 2 bases, with 12 bases between. Germline lookup yields CDR1 SGHAT and CDR2 FQNNGV. CDR3 sequence reads: CASSVRDLNTGELFF. The CDR3 region has the DNA TGTGCCAGCAGCGTCCGGGACTTAAACACCGGGGAGCTGTTTTTT. The full variable domain, in which reference TRBV11-2 and TRBJ2-2 provide the parts outside the CDR3, is EAGVAQSPRYKIIEKRQSVAFWCNPISGHATLYWYQQILGQGPKLLIQFQNNGVVDDSQLPKDRFSAERLKGVDSTLKIQPAKLEDSAVYLCASSVRDLNTGELFFGEGSRLTVL.

This clone was seen once. V and J are TRBV6-5 and TRBJ1-3; no clear D gene. CDR1 and CDR2 from the germline V gene are MNHEY and SVGAGI. The CDR3 is 13 amino acids. Between the trimmed V and J ends, which lost 6 bases and 2 bases, there was a span of 8 bases. The chain's CDR3 is CASSPTAGNTIYF. CDR3 sequence (DNA): TGTGCCAGCAGCCCCACGGCTGGAAACACCATATATTTT.

The rearrangement joins TRBV9 to TRBJ2-2, with D perhaps assigned TRBD1 or TRBD2 (6 bases each). Germline V gene sequence: CDR1 SGDLS, CDR2 YYNGEE. This CDR3 region has 14 residues. Between the trimmed V and J ends, which lost 5 bases and 1 base, there was a span of 9 bases. The CDR3 spells CASRRGENTGELFF. Here the CDR3 DNA reads TGTGCCAGCAGGAGGGGGGAGAACACCGGGGAGCTGTTTTTT.

The chain couples TRBV7-9 to TRBJ1-1, with D possibly matching TRBD1 (6 bases). The CDR3 is made up of 14 amino acids. Germline-derived CDR1 and CDR2 are SEHNR and FQNEAQ (reference sequence). V lost 5 bases to trimming and J lost 1 base, with 11 bases between them. Here the CDR3 reads CASSGTRSNTEAFF. Here the CDR3 DNA reads TGTGCCAGCAGCGGGACACGGTCGAACACTGAAGCTTTCTTT.

This sequence joins TRBV7-9 and TRBJ2-6; D possibly corresponds to TRBD2 (6 bases). CDR3 length: 15 residues. Germline V CDR1 and CDR2: SEHNR, FQNEAQ (reference sequence). V was pared by 8 bases and J by 0 bases, with 11 bases between. The CDR3 here is CASVEGNSGANVLTF. As DNA, the CDR3 is TGTGCCAGCGTGGAGGGAAACTCTGGGGCCAACGTCCTGACTTTC.

About this clone itself: This CDR3 is also generated by other DNA sequences in the sample. This chain joins TRBV27 and TRBJ2-7; the D gene is possibly TRBD1 (5 bases). Germline CDR1 MNHEY, CDR2 SMNVEV (reference sequence). Trimming stripped 0 bases from V and 1 base from J, with 7 bases between. The CDR3 contains 14 residues. The CDR3, as DNA: TGTGCCAGCAGTTTATCCGCAGGGTCCTACGAGCAGTACTTC. This translates into CASSLSAGSYEQYF.

The chain uses TRBV7-2 and TRBJ1-1; D may be TRBD1 (6 bases). The V and J ends lost 5 bases and 10 bases respectively, with 20 bases between them. This CDR3 region has 14 residues. CDR1 SGHTA and CDR2 FQGNSA come from the germline V gene. The CDR3 sequence is CASSLSLGGQAAFF. In DNA, the CDR3 is TGTGCCAGCAGCCTATCGTTAGGGGGGCAGGCAGCTTTCTTT.

The chain links TRBV11-2 to TRBJ1-6; no definite D call. Germline CDR1 reads SGHAT; CDR2 reads FQNNGV. V lost 6 bases and J 1 base, leaving 10 bases between the germline ends. This CDR3 comprises 15 residues. The CDR3 nucleotides are TGTGCCAGCAGATCGGGAGAGTCCTATAATTCACCCCTCCACTTT. It yields the protein CASRSGESYNSPLHF.

The chain links TRBV7-3 to TRBJ2-6; no definite D call. Germline values: CDR1 SGHTA, CDR2 FQGTGA. V was trimmed by 2 bases and J by 0 bases, leaving 17 bases between them. The CDR3 is 19 residues long. The CDR3 DNA is TGTGCCAGCAGCTTATATTCTCCGGCGGTTTTCTCTGGGGCCAACGTCCTGACTTTC. Its protein is CASSLYSPAVFSGANVLTF.

Written as DNA, the CDR3 is TGTGCCAGTAGCTCCTTTAGCGAGCAGTACTTC. Translating gives CASSSFSEQYF. The chain has TRBV19 and TRBJ2-7; the D is unclear. V was shortened by 6 bases and J by 6 bases, with 9 bases between the two germline ends. This CDR3 is built from 11 residues. Germline lookup yields CDR1 LNHDA and CDR2 SQIVND (reference sequence). Full variable domain (remainder filled in from reference TRBV19 and TRBJ2-7): DGGITQSPKYLFRKEGQNVTLSCEQNLNHDAMYWYRQDPGQGLRLIYYSQIVNDFQKGDIAEGYSVSREKKESFPLTVTSAQKNPTAFYLCASSSFSEQYFGPGTRLTVT.

The rearrangement links TRBV5-1 to TRBJ2-2, with no clear D. Trimming pared 0 bases from V and 3 bases from J, leaving 9 bases between. Germline-derived CDR1 and CDR2 are SGHRS and YFSETQ. This CDR3 region has 15 residues. This CDR3 is CASSLGQSYTGELFF. CDR3 nucleotides: TGCGCCAGCAGCTTGGGGCAGAGCTACACCGGGGAGCTGTTTTTT.

The chain links TRBV6-5 to TRBJ2-6, with D unclear. Deletions cut 6 bases from V and 0 bases from J, with 3 bases between. CDR3 length: 13 amino acids. Germline V lookup: CDR1 MNHEY, CDR2 SVGAGI. Written as DNA, the CDR3 is TGTGCCAGCAGCCTCTCTGGGGCCAACGTCCTGACTTTC. Residues: CASSLSGANVLTF.

This rearrangement joins TRBV5-5 to TRBJ2-3; D possibly corresponds to TRBD1 (5 bases). Trimming cost V 2 bases and J 2 bases, with 9 bases left between them. Germline loops: CDR1 SGHKS, CDR2 YYEKEE (reference sequence). CDR3 size: 14 residues. CDR3 sequence reads: CASSLGALTDTQYF. CDR3 sequence (DNA): TGTGCCAGCAGCTTAGGGGCACTCACAGATACGCAGTATTTT.

The genes are TRBV7-3 and TRBJ2-3; 7 bases are shared with TRBD2. After removal of 5 bases from V and 2 bases from J, the junction contained 4 bases not matched to a gene. The CDR3 sequence is 14 residues long. Germline CDR1 is SGHTA and CDR2 is FQGTGA. The CDR3 coding sequence is TGTGCCAGCAGCCGCGCGGGGGACACAGATACGCAGTATTTT. Protein sequence: CASSRAGDTDTQYF.

The chain employs TRBV24-1 and TRBJ2-1, with 10 bases matching TRBD2. V trimming: 9 bases; J trimming: 7 bases; junction bases outside the gene matches: 11. The CDR3 runs 15 residues. Per germline, CDR1 KGHDR and CDR2 SFDVKD. CDR3 in amino acids: CATSASGSNWNEQFF. In nucleotides, the CDR3 is TGTGCCACCTCCGCTAGCGGGAGCAATTGGAATGAGCAGTTCTTC.

The chain recombines TRBV29-1 with TRBJ2-2, with 7 bases identical to TRBD1. The CDR3 loop spans 14 amino acids. Germline CDR1 reads SQVTM; CDR2 reads ANQGSEA. The V segment lost 5 bases and the J segment 0 bases; nucleotides outside the gene matches: 3. CDR3 region: CSVSGTANTGELFF. CDR3 DNA: TGCAGCGTTTCTGGGACAGCGAACACCGGGGAGCTGTTTTTT.

V is TRBV2 and J is TRBJ1-6; TRBD1 is a possible D gene (6 bases). Deletions cut 4 bases from V and 5 bases from J, with 12 bases between. This CDR3 region has 15 residues. Per the germline V gene, CDR1 is SNHLY and CDR2 is FYNNEI. Here the CDR3 DNA reads TGTGCCAGCAGTGGCACAGGGATAGATAATTCACCCCTCCACTTT. Translating gives CASSGTGIDNSPLHF.

This chain connects TRBV13 to TRBJ2-7, with D perhaps TRBD1 or TRBD2 (6 bases each). Germline CDR1 reads PRHDT; CDR2 reads FYEKMQ (reference sequence). V lost 5 bases, J lost 1 base, and 15 bases lay in between. The CDR3 extends over 15 amino acids. The CDR3 nucleotides read TGTGCCAGCAGCGGGGATGGGGGGCCATCCTACGAGCAGTACTTC. It specifies CASSGDGGPSYEQYF. The whole variable domain, remainder taken from reference TRBV13 and TRBJ2-7, is AAGVIQSPRHLIKEKRETATLKCYPIPRHDTVYWYQQGPGQDPQFLISFYEKMQSDKGSIPDRFSAQQFSDYHSELNMSSLELGDSALYFCASSGDGGPSYEQYFGPGTRLTVT.

V usage is TRBV12-3 or TRBV12-4 and J usage is TRBJ1-1; D gene uncertain. The germline V and J ends were trimmed by 4 bases and 1 base, with 1 base remaining between them. This CDR3 comprises 11 residues. CDR3 sequence (DNA): TGTGCCAGCAGTTCGAACACTGAAGCTTTCTTT. This sequence encodes CASSSNTEAFF.

This chain joins TRBV28 and TRBJ1-2; D is uncertain. The V end was cut by 3 bases, the J end by 0 bases, with 5 bases between. Per the germline V gene, CDR1 is MDHEN and CDR2 is SYDVKM. The CDR3 length is 13 residues. CDR3 in DNA: TGTGCCAGCAGTTTTCGAGCTAACTATGGCTACACCTTC. Residues: CASSFRANYGYTF.

The gene calls are TRBV29-1 and TRBJ2-1; tentatively, D is TRBD2 (6 bases). This CDR3 is built from 12 residues. With 8 bases removed from V and 9 bases from J, the gap between germline ends came to 17 bases. CDR1 SQVTM and CDR2 ANQGSEA come from the germline V gene. This chain's CDR3 is CSLTAGTGEQFF. CDR3 bases: TGCAGCTTAACCGCGGGGACGGGTGAGCAGTTCTTC.

The rearrangement joins TRBV2 to TRBJ1-3; D is undetermined. Germline CDR1 and CDR2: SNHLY and FYNNEI. The CDR3 extends over 14 amino acids. Trimming took off 2 bases at V and 4 bases at J, with 9 bases between the two ends. The CDR3 here is CASSELDSGNTIYF. The DNA for the CDR3 is TGTGCCAGCAGTGAATTGGATTCAGGAAACACCATATATTTT.

V gene TRBV28 combines with J gene TRBJ1-1; 12 bases agree with TRBD1. The germline gives CDR1 MDHEN, CDR2 SYDVKM. The CDR3 consists of 16 residues. V shed 5 bases and J 5 bases; nucleotides not matched to a gene: 9. For the CDR3, the DNA is TGTGCCAGCAGTGAAGCGCCGGGACAGGGGGCGACTGAAGCTTTCTTT. Translating gives CASSEAPGQGATEAFF.

The chain is built from TRBV6-5 and TRBJ2-3; D remains ambiguous. V was cut by 2 bases and J by 0 bases, with 6 bases left in between. Germline lookup yields CDR1 MNHEY and CDR2 SVGAGI. This CDR3 is 14 amino acids long. CDR3 sequence: CASSYAWSTDTQYF. The CDR3, as DNA: TGTGCCAGCAGTTACGCTTGGAGCACAGATACGCAGTATTTT.

The chain links TRBV19 to TRBJ2-1; no clear D. Germline V gene lookup returns CDR1 LNHDA and CDR2 SQIVND (reference sequence). The CDR3 contains 12 residues. Trimming took 1 base from V and 5 from J, leaving 3 bases between them. CDR3 sequence (DNA): TGTGCCAGTAGTATAGTCCACAATGAGCAGTTCTTC. Its translation: CASSIVHNEQFF.

This clone was picked up one time. The chain combines TRBV5-4 with TRBJ1-2; 9 bases match TRBD1. With V trimmed by 2 bases and J by 5 bases, 10 bases remained unmatched. This CDR3 has 16 residues. Germline V gene sequence: CDR1 SGHNT, CDR2 YYREEE (reference sequence). The CDR3 region is CASSFKQGAVNYGYTF. DNA of the CDR3: TGTGCCAGCAGCTTTAAACAGGGGGCAGTGAATTATGGCTACACCTTC.

The V call is TRBV19, the J call TRBJ1-4; perhaps TRBD1 as D (6 bases). The V end lost 2 bases, the J end lost 7 bases, and 14 bases lay between the germline ends. There are 15 residues in the CDR3. CDR1 is LNHDA and CDR2 is SQIVND in the germline V gene (reference sequence). The CDR3 region has the DNA TGTGCCAGTAGTATATTGGGGGCGCAAGGTGAAAAACTGTTTTTT. Residues: CASSILGAQGEKLFF.

This rearrangement joins TRBV7-2 to TRBJ1-4, with D maybe TRBD1 (6 bases). Trimming left V 3 bases short and J 5 bases short, with 19 bases between. CDR1 and CDR2 from the germline V gene are SGHTA and FQGNSA. The CDR3 sequence is 17 residues long. DNA for the CDR3: TGTGCCAGCAGCTTGACGAGTCGGGCAGGGGTGAATGAAAAACTGTTTTTT. Its translation is CASSLTSRAGVNEKLFF. Filled out from reference TRBV7-2 and TRBJ1-4, the complete variable domain reads GAGVSQSPSNKVTEKGKDVELRCDPISGHTALYWYRQSLGQGLEFLIYFQGNSAPDKSGLPSDRFSAERTGGSVSTLTIQRTQQEDSAVYLCASSLTSRAGVNEKLFFGSGTQLSVL.

This clone was counted only a few times. The chain carries TRBV28 and TRBJ1-5; D unclear. V was pared by 5 bases and J by 3 bases, with 5 bases between. The CDR3 sequence is 12 residues long. Per the germline V gene, CDR1 is MDHEN and CDR2 is SYDVKM. For the CDR3, the DNA is TGTGCCAGCAGTCAGTTCAATCAGCCCCAGCATTTT. The encoded protein is CASSQFNQPQHF.